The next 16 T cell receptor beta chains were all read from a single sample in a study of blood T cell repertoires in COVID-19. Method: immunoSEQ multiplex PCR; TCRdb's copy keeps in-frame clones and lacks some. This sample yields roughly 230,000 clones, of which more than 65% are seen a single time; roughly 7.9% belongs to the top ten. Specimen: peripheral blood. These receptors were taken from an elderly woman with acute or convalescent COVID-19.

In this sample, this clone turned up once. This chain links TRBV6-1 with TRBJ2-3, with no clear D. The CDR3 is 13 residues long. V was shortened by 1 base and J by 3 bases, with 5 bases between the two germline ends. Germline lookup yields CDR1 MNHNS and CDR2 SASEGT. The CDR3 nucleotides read TGTGCCAGCAGTGAAGGCAGGACAGATACGCAGTATTTT. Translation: CASSEGRTDTQYF.

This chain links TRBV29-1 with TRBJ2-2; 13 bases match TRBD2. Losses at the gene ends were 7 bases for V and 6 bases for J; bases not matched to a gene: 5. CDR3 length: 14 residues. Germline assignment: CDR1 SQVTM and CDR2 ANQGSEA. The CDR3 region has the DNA TGCAGCGCGGGACTAGCGGGATTAGCCGGGGAGCTGTTTTTT. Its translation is CSAGLAGLAGELFF.

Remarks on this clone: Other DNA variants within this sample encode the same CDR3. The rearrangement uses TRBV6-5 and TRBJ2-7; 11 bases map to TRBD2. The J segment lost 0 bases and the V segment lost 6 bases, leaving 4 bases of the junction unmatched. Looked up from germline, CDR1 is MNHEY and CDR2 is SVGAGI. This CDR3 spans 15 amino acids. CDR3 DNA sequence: TGTGCCAGCAGGCCGGGGACTAGCGGCTCCTACGAGCAGTACTTC. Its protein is CASRPGTSGSYEQYF.

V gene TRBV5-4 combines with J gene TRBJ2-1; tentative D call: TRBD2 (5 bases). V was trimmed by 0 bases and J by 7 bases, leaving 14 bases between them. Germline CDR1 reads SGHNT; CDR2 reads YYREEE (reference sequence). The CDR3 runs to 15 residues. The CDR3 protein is CASSLASRGRNEQFF. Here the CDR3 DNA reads TGTGCCAGCAGCTTGGCTTCTCGAGGGAGAAATGAGCAGTTCTTC.

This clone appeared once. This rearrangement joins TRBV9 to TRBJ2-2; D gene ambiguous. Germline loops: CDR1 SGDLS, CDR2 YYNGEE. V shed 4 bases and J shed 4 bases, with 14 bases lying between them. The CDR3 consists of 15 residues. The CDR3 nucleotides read TGTGCCAGCAGCTCCGAGGCGTCAGTCACCGGGGAGCTGTTTTTT. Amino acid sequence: CASSSEASVTGELFF.

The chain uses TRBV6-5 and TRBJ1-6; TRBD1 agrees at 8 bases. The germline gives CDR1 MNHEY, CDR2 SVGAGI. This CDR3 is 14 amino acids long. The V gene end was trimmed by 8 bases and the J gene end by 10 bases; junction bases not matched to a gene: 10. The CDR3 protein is CASLTGEERSPLHF. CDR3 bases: TGTGCCAGCTTGACAGGGGAGGAGAGGTCACCCCTCCACTTT.

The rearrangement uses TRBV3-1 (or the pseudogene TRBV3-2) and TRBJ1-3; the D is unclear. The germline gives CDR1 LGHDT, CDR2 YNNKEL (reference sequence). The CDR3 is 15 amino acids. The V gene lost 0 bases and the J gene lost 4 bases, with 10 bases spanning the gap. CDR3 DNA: TGTGCCAGCAGCCAAGAGGCGGCAGAAGGAAACACCATATATTTT. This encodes CASSQEAAEGNTIYF.

The CDR3 sequence is CASSSPGDRSYEQYF. CDR3 bases: TGTGCCAGCAGTTCGCCCGGGGATCGGTCCTACGAGCAGTACTTC. The chain employs TRBV28 and TRBJ2-7; D possibly corresponds to TRBD2 (5 bases). Germline V lookup: CDR1 MDHEN, CDR2 SYDVKM. V was clipped by 4 bases and J by 1 base, with 14 bases between them. The CDR3 loop spans 15 amino acids.

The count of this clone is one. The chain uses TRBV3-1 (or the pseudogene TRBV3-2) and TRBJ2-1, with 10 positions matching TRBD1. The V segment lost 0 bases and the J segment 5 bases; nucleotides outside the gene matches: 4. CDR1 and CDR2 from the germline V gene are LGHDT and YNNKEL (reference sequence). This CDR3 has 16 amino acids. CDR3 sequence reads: CASSQDGQGVNNEQFF. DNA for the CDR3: TGTGCCAGCAGCCAAGATGGACAGGGGGTTAACAATGAGCAGTTCTTC.

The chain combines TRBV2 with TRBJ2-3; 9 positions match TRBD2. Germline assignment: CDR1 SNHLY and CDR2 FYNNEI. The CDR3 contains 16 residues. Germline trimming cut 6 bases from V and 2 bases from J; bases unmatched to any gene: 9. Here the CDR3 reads CASSLQAGGSTDTQYF. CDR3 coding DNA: TGTGCCAGCAGCCTGCAAGCGGGGGGCTCCACAGATACGCAGTATTTT.

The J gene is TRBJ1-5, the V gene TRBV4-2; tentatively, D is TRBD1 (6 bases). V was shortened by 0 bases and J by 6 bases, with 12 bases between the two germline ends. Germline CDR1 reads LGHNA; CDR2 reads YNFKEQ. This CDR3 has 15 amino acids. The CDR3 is CASSQDAGAGQPQHF. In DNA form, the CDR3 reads TGTGCCAGCAGCCAAGATGCGGGGGCAGGTCAGCCCCAGCATTTT.

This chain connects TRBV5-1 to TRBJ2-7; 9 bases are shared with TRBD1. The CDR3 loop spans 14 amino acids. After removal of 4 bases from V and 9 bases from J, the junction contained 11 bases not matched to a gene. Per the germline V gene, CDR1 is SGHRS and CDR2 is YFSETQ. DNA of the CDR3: TGCGCCAGCAGCCTCTCGGGACAGGGAATCGGGCAGTACTTC. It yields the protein CASSLSGQGIGQYF.

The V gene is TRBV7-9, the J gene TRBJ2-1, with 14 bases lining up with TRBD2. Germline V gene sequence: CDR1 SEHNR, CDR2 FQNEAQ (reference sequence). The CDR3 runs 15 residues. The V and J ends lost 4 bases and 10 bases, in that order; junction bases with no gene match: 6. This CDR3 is CASSSGLAGVEEQFF. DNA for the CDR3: TGTGCCAGCAGCTCGGGACTAGCGGGAGTTGAGGAGCAGTTCTTC.

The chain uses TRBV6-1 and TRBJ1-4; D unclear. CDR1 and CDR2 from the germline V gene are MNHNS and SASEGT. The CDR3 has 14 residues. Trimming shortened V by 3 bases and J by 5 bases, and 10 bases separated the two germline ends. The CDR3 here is CASSEQNRNEKLFF. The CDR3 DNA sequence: TGTGCCAGCAGTGAGCAGAACAGAAATGAAAAACTGTTTTTT.

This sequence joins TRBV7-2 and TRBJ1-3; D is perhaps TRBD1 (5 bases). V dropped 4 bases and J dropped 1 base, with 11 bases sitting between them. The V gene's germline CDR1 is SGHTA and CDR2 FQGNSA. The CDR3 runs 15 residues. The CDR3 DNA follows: TGTGCCAGCAGCTGGCTCCAGGGATCTGGAAACACCATATATTTT. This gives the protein CASSWLQGSGNTIYF.

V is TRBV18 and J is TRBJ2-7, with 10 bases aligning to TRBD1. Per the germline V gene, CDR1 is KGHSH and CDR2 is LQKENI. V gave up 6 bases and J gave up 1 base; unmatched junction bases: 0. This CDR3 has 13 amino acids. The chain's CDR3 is CASSDRGSYEQYF. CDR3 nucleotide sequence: TGTGCCAGCTCGGACAGGGGGTCCTACGAGCAGTACTTC.